This T cell receptor (beta chain) was observed in a study of cytomegalovirus exposure and HLA in healthy donors. Findings and limits, study-wide: Donors were assumed by presence/absence analyses to have roughly uniform sequencing depth. According to an earlier analysis, most TCR beta V segments yielded productive rearrangements about 90% or about 30% of the time. Per a later analysis, HLA-associated TCR beta chains showed more clonal expansion than other, equally common TCR beta chains.

Turning to this clone: Its antigen remains unknown.

Trimming removed 4 bases from V and 5 bases from J; junction bases left unmatched: 6. Germline CDR1 is MNHEY and CDR2 is SVGAGI. CDR3 length: 14 amino acids. Vbeta (60) and Jbeta (13) primers were used in the PCR. In the original analysis: Later, an analysis found tens of millions of unique TCR beta chains, and about 9.9 million of these were shared. The protocol was immunoSEQ multiplex PCR, while the TCRdb copy is restricted to in-frame clones and leaves out a portion. The V and J calls and clone size come from that table; D and trimming were worked out from the DNA. The sample lists 77,000 or so clones, more than 60% occurring once.

The sequence came from a man in his forties or fifties in good health and CMV-seronegative. The J gene is TRBJ1-1, the V gene TRBV6-5; TRBD1 matches 8 bases. Sequenced: PBMCs. CDR3 sequence reads: CASSSGTGGTEAFF. CDR3 nucleotide sequence: TGTGCCAGCAGTTCCGGGACAGGAGGGACTGAAGCTTTCTTT.